A single count supports the clone carrying this TCR beta chain. Antigen unknown. The split of CD4+ cells yielded CD45RA+ naive and CD45RA-negative memory subsets. With V trimmed by 6 bases and J by 4 bases, 4 bases remained unmatched. CDR3 length equals 13 residues. The germline gives CDR1 MNHEY, CDR2 SVGAGI. The data belong to a study of shared clonotypes between healthy human individuals. The method was immunoSEQ multiplex PCR; TCRdb's version includes in-frame clones alone and lacks a portion of them. The profile shows 2 million to 2.5 million clones, 80% to 95% of them singletons. Study results and caveats: The four-donor shared clonotypes exceeded non-shared clonotypes in generation probability, with non-shared ones scoring lower. Clonotype sharing among donors was expected to depend on sequencing depth.

The sequencing input was naive CD4+ T cells from PBMCs. As for subset: CD45RA+ positively selected. This receptor was identified in a man aged 18 to 29 in good health. Some clones in this sample may be carry-over from other donors' samples. This chain joins TRBV6-5 and TRBJ1-2; 8 positions match TRBD1. The DNA for the CDR3 is TGTGCCAGCAGCACCGGGACAGGCTATGGCTACACCTTC. Its protein is CASSTGTGYGYTF.